This T cell receptor beta chain came from a study of T-cell memory formation after mild COVID-19. The CDR3 is 16 residues long. Germline CDR1 DFQATT, CDR2 SNEGSKA (reference sequence). Trimming removed 1 base from V and 2 bases from J; junction bases left unmatched: 8. TCRdb re-called the 5' RACE reads with MiXCR, one entry per CDR3 protein. Among hundreds of thousands of distinct CDR3 sequences listed, under 20% were seen once. This TCR was sampled from a man younger than 35 who had mild COVID-19 (a few samples of this study predate the infection). Cell type and time point are not known. This chain links TRBV20-1 with TRBJ2-1; 7 bases are a match to TRBD2. The sequenced sample consisted of PBMCs or a T cell subset sorted from them (not recorded which). The CDR3, as DNA: TGCAGTGCTAGAGCCCCGCGGGGGTTAACCTACAATGAGCAGTTCTTC. Amino acid sequence: CSARAPRGLTYNEQFF.